This is a list of T cell receptor beta chains from one sample in a study of T cell responses to AZD1222 COVID-19 vaccine. Profiling relied on immunoSEQ multiplex PCR, and the TCRdb table lists in-frame clones only, not all of them. The table lists approximately 120,000 clones, around nine tenths of them singletons. Sequenced here: peripheral blood, sampled on day 0 of AZD1222 vaccination. The receptors here all came from an adult in good health. Both conserved end residues are part of each CDR3. D genes are given only for firm matches. Some rows mark clone size as missing; the rest say once, few, many or name a class of expanded clone.

CDR3aa	CDR3nt	abundance	v_gene	j_gene	d_gene	len
CASGLGMDEQYF	TGTGCCAGCGGGTTGGGCATGGACGAGCAGTACTTC	.	TRBV5-6	TRBJ2-7	.	12
CASSVGQNNFGNTIYF	TGTGCCAGCAGCGTCGGACAGAACAACTTCGGAAACACCATATATTTT	.	TRBV9	TRBJ1-3	.	16
CASSQEPEREQYF	TGTGCCAGCAGCCAAGAACCCGAAAGGGAGCAGTACTTC	once	TRBV4-2	TRBJ2-7	.	13
CASSQGGTGNTIYF	TGCGCCAGCAGCCAAGGAGGGACTGGAAACACCATATATTTT	.	TRBV5-1	TRBJ1-3	.	14
CASRQGMEQPQHF	TGTGCCAGTAGGCAGGGGATGGAGCAGCCCCAGCATTTT	.	TRBV19	TRBJ1-5	.	13
CASSLWDGANVLTF	TGTGCCAGCAGTTTATGGGATGGGGCCAACGTCCTGACTTTC	.	TRBV27	TRBJ2-6	.	14
CASSSVGGQHYEQYF	TGTGCCAGCAGCTCCGTGGGGGGACAGCACTACGAGCAGTACTTC	.	TRBV9	TRBJ2-7	.	15
CASSQDIGGSTEAFF	TGCGCCAGCAGCCAAGATATTGGTGGGAGCACTGAAGCTTTCTTT	.	TRBV4-3	TRBJ1-1	.	15
CASSSQGATEAFF	TGTGCCAGCAGCTCACAGGGGGCAACTGAAGCTTTCTTT	once	TRBV7-9	TRBJ1-1	TRBD1	13
CASSIGTGFQPQHF	TGTGCCAGTAGTATTGGGACAGGGTTTCAGCCCCAGCATTTT	.	TRBV19	TRBJ1-5	TRBD1	14
CASSFDYRVPTGELFF	TGTGCCAGCAGCTTCGACTACAGGGTCCCCACCGGGGAGCTGTTTTTT	.	TRBV7-7	TRBJ2-2	.	16
CASSPRTSGGAARQFF	TGTGCCAGCAGCCCAAGGACTAGCGGGGGGGCCGCTAGGCAGTTCTTC	.	TRBV7-2	TRBJ2-1	TRBD2	16
CASTRHAGRYEQYF	TGCGCCAGCACCCGACATGCAGGGCGCTACGAGCAGTACTTC	once	TRBV23-1	TRBJ2-7	.	14
CASSGTPAGGQPQHF	TGTGCCAGCAGTGGGACCCCAGCCGGGGGTCAGCCCCAGCATTTT	.	TRBV2	TRBJ1-5	.	15
CASSLSGGEQYF	TGTGCCAGCAGTTTATCGGGGGGCGAGCAGTACTTC	.	TRBV12-3/TRBV12-4	TRBJ2-7	TRBD2	12
CASSSQGWDGYTF	TGTGCCAGCAGCTCCCAGGGATGGGATGGCTACACCTTC	.	TRBV7-2	TRBJ1-2	.	13
CASSVALGAGTQYF	TGTGCCAGCAGTGTTGCGCTAGGAGCCGGTACGCAGTATTTT	.	TRBV25-1	TRBJ2-3	.	14
CASRSQGARHQPQHF	TGTGCCAGTAGGTCACAGGGGGCGCGGCATCAGCCCCAGCATTTT	.	TRBV19	TRBJ1-5	TRBD1	15
CASSTGPYNEQFF	TGTGCCAGCAGCACGGGACCGTACAATGAGCAGTTCTTC	.	TRBV11-1	TRBJ2-1	.	13
CASSYTDRGYGYTF	TGTGCCAGCAGTTACACGGACAGGGGGTATGGCTACACCTTC	.	TRBV6-5	TRBJ1-2	TRBD1	14
CASSLAGTDNEKLFF	TGTGCCAGCAGCTTAGCAGGGACAGATAATGAAAAACTGTTTTTT	.	TRBV7-9	TRBJ1-4	TRBD1	15
CASSLNREAYGYTF	TGTGCCAGCAGCTTAAACAGGGAGGCCTATGGCTACACCTTC	.	TRBV5-8	TRBJ1-2	.	14
CASSFRTSGGSTGELFF	TGTGCCAGCAGTTTCCGGACTAGCGGGGGGAGCACCGGGGAGCTGTTTTTT	.	TRBV27	TRBJ2-2	TRBD2	17
CASSQEPPTSGGYTDTQYF	TGCGCCAGCAGCCAAGAGCCCCCCACTAGCGGGGGGTACACAGATACGCAGTATTTT	once	TRBV4-1	TRBJ2-3	TRBD2	19
CASSQDLCLRAWETQYF	TGCGCCAGCAGTCAAGACCTTTGTTTACGCGCTTGGGAGACCCAGTACTTC	.	TRBV23-1	TRBJ2-5	.	17
CASTGTGGKQPQHF	TGTGCCAGTACGGGGACAGGGGGCAAACAGCCCCAGCATTTT	.	TRBV19	TRBJ1-5	TRBD1	14
CASSVRMGMNTEAFF	TGTGCCAGCAGTGTCCGGATGGGGATGAACACTGAAGCTTTCTTT	.	TRBV28	TRBJ1-1	.	15
CASSQDGGALDTIYF	TGCGCCAGCAGCCAAGATGGGGGGGCACTAGACACCATATATTTT	.	TRBV4-1	TRBJ1-3	.	15
CASSFTGESGELFF	TGTGCCAGCAGCTTTACGGGGGAATCCGGGGAGCTGTTTTTT	.	TRBV7-9	TRBJ2-2	.	14
CASSRTDSGVIQYF	TGTGCCAGCAGCCGTACCGATAGCGGGGTGATTCAGTACTTC	.	TRBV7-2	TRBJ2-4	TRBD2	14
CASSFQGYQGNTIYF	TGTGCCAGCAGCTTTCAGGGGTATCAAGGAAACACCATATATTTT	.	TRBV5-6	TRBJ1-3	.	15
CASSGTGGVREQYF	TGTGCCAGCAGTGGGACCGGGGGGGTCCGCGAGCAGTACTTC	.	TRBV2	TRBJ2-7	TRBD2	14
CASSLDSGGSTGELFF	TGTGCCAGCAGCTTAGATAGCGGGGGGTCGACCGGGGAGCTGTTTTTT	.	TRBV7-2	TRBJ2-2	TRBD2	16
CASSSNAGGYEQYF	TGTGCCAGCAGCTCGAACGCCGGGGGCTACGAGCAGTACTTC	.	TRBV7-2	TRBJ2-7	.	14
CASSYSSVEAEAFF	TGTGCCAGCAGTTACTCCTCGGTGGAGGCTGAAGCTTTCTTT	.	TRBV6-6	TRBJ1-1	.	14
CASSFGSPGELFF	TGTGCCAGCAGTTTTGGCAGCCCCGGGGAGCTGTTTTTT	.	TRBV12-3/TRBV12-4	TRBJ2-2	.	13
CASSSGQNYGYTF	TGTGCCAGCAGTTCAGGACAGAACTATGGCTACACCTTC	.	TRBV12-3/TRBV12-4	TRBJ1-2	.	13
CASSQDQEGLAGGGGTDTQYF	TGTGCCAGCAGCCAAGATCAGGAGGGACTAGCGGGAGGAGGGGGCACAGATACGCAGTATTTT	.	TRBV3-1/TRBV3-2	TRBJ2-3	TRBD2	21
CASSFYQRQGKETQYF	TGTGCCAGCAGCTTTTATCAGAGACAGGGAAAAGAGACCCAGTACTTC	few	TRBV5-6	TRBJ2-5	TRBD1	16
CASSYNIYEQYF	TGTGCCAGCAGTTACAATATCTACGAGCAGTACTTC	once	TRBV6-2/TRBV6-3	TRBJ2-7	.	12
CASSYSASGGQETQYF	TGTGCCAGCAGTTATTCGGCTAGCGGGGGTCAAGAGACCCAGTACTTC	.	TRBV6-2/TRBV6-3	TRBJ2-5	TRBD2	16